The 10 T cell receptor beta chains below were found in one sample sequenced in a study of blood T cell repertoires in COVID-19. Profiled with immunoSEQ multiplex PCR; TCRdb holds only in-frame clones, not every one. This sample carries 110,000 to 150,000 clones, about 89% of them seen once, and the ten largest clones take over 2.5%. The sequencing input was peripheral blood. The receptor source for this set is a man aged 55 to 70 with active or convalescent COVID-19.

This sequence joins TRBV5-8 and TRBJ2-1; D is ambiguous. Germline assignment: CDR1 SGHTS and CDR2 YDEGEE. This CDR3 has 15 amino acids. V was clipped by 7 bases and J by 0 bases, with 14 bases between them. Written as DNA, the CDR3 is TGTGCCAGCCGCCGTGGTGATAGCTCCTACAATGAGCAGTTCTTC. Translating gives CASRRGDSSYNEQFF.

The chain carries TRBV27 and TRBJ1-2; 7 bases align to TRBD1. The CDR3 loop spans 16 amino acids. CDR1 MNHEY and CDR2 SMNVEV come from the germline V gene (reference sequence). With 4 bases clipped from V and 2 bases from J, the junction kept 10 bases outside the gene matches. CDR3 coding DNA: TGTGCCAGCAGTTCGGCCGGGACAGAGTTCAACTATGGCTACACCTTC. It translates to CASSSAGTEFNYGYTF.

V usage is TRBV27 and J usage is TRBJ1-1; the D is unclear. Germline lookup yields CDR1 MNHEY and CDR2 SMNVEV (reference sequence). This CDR3 comprises 12 residues. Between the trimmed V and J ends, which lost 7 bases and 6 bases, there was a span of 12 bases. CDR3 in DNA: TGTGCCAGCACTTCTCCTTCCGCTGAAGCTTTCTTT. This encodes CASTSPSAEAFF.

The CDR3 sequence is CAWTAGLNQPQHF. The DNA of the CDR3 is TGTGCCTGGACCGCAGGGCTCAATCAGCCCCAGCATTTT. The V and J genes are TRBV30 and TRBJ1-5; possibly TRBD1 for D (5 bases). Trimming cost V 4 bases and J 3 bases, with 10 bases left between them. Germline V gives CDR1 GTSNPN, CDR2 SVGIG (reference sequence). This CDR3 is 13 amino acids long.

V is TRBV20-1 and J is TRBJ2-2, with 15 bases matching TRBD2. Trimming cost V 3 bases and J 4 bases; bases outside gene matches: 6. This CDR3 is built from 17 residues. CDR1 is DFQATT, CDR2 SNEGSKA, per germline (reference sequence). The CDR3 region is CSASPGLAGGSTGELFF. In DNA form, the CDR3 reads TGCAGTGCTAGTCCGGGACTAGCGGGAGGAAGCACCGGGGAGCTGTTTTTT.

This sequence joins TRBV5-4 and TRBJ2-7; 7 bases line up with TRBD2. The CDR3 length is 15 residues. V was clipped by 2 bases and J by 3 bases; unmatched bases: 8. Germline assignment: CDR1 SGHNT and CDR2 YYREEE (reference sequence). CDR3 sequence: CASSFDRGGFYEQYF. The CDR3 nucleotides are TGTGCCAGCAGCTTCGATCGCGGGGGATTCTACGAGCAGTACTTC.

The V and J genes are TRBV9 and TRBJ2-3, with a tentative D call TRBD1 (6 bases). CDR3 length: 15 residues. The germline CDR1 and CDR2 sequences are SGDLS and YYNGEE. V lost 3 bases and J lost 8, with 19 bases in between. CDR3 region: CASSDTGQHLGTQYF. In DNA, the CDR3 is TGTGCCAGCAGCGATACTGGACAGCATTTGGGTACGCAGTATTTT.

This chain links TRBV3-1 (or the pseudogene TRBV3-2) with TRBJ1-3, with D possibly matching TRBD1 (5 bases). Trimming removed 4 bases at V and 0 bases at J, with 13 bases between. The CDR3 covers 16 residues. Germline CDR1 LGHDT, CDR2 YNNKEL (reference sequence). CDR3 coding DNA: TGTGCCAGCAGCCCCTTTCAGGGTAGCTCTGGAAACACCATATATTTT. As protein: CASSPFQGSSGNTIYF.

V and J are TRBV7-2 and TRBJ2-3; 15 bases are a match to TRBD2. After removal of 5 bases from V and 3 bases from J, the junction contained 9 bases not matched to a gene. The CDR3 covers 18 residues. The germline V gene encodes CDR1 SGHTA and CDR2 FQGNSA. CDR3 loop: CASSSTGTSGGRTDTQYF. CDR3 sequence (DNA): TGTGCCAGCAGCAGCACCGGGACTAGCGGGGGGAGGACAGATACGCAGTATTTT.

The gene calls are TRBV6-6 and TRBJ2-2, with a weak D call TRBD1 (5 bases). The ends were cut back, 10 bases at V and 11 bases at J, with 14 bases in the middle. The CDR3 is 11 residues long. Germline lookup yields CDR1 MNHNY and CDR2 SVGAGI (reference sequence). The CDR3 region has the DNA TGTGCCACAACCAGGGATCGAGAGCTGTTTTTT. This translates into CATTRDRELFF.